These T cell receptor beta chains were read from a single sample in a study of PD-1 blockade in mismatch repair-deficient tumors. Measured with immunoSEQ multiplex PCR; TCRdb has only the in-frame clones, and not every one. The profile covers about 110,000 clones, with over 65% appearing a single time and roughly 4.5% taken by the ten largest. This specimen was peripheral blood, taken 60 weeks after starting pembrolizumab. These receptors came from an adult with mismatch repair-deficient cancer. The CDR3 runs from the conserved cysteine through the conserved F or W. D genes are given only for firm matches. Clone size is given for some rows only: seen once, a few or many times, or a class if the clone is expanded.

j_call: TRBJ2-5
clone_size: .
v_call: TRBV7-3
d_call: .
cdr3_nt: TGTGCCAGCAGCTTGACTCGCGAAGAGACCCAGTACTTC
cdr3_aa: CASSLTREETQYF

j_call: TRBJ2-1
clone_size: .
v_call: TRBV21-1
d_call: .
cdr3_nt: TGTGCCAGCAGCAAAGCGTTAAGGGGAAGCGGGAGGCCCCGGGGCTCCTACAATGAGCAGTTCTTC
cdr3_aa: CASSKALRGSGRPRGSYNEQFF

j_call: TRBJ2-4
clone_size: .
v_call: TRBV4-3
d_call: .
cdr3_nt: TGCGCCAGCAGCCAAGCGCAGTGGTCGATTCAGTACTTC
cdr3_aa: CASSQAQWSIQYF

j_call: TRBJ2-7
clone_size: .
v_call: TRBV7-2
d_call: TRBD2
cdr3_nt: TGTGCCAGCAGCTCCCCCACGACTAGCGCTTACGAGCAGTACTTC
cdr3_aa: CASSSPTTSAYEQYF

j_call: TRBJ2-1
clone_size: .
v_call: TRBV2
d_call: TRBD2
cdr3_nt: TGTGCCAGCGAAGAGCTAGCGGGAGTCAATGAGCAGTTCTTC
cdr3_aa: CASEELAGVNEQFF

j_call: TRBJ2-7
clone_size: .
v_call: TRBV6-5
d_call: TRBD2
cdr3_nt: TGTGCCAGCAGTTACTCGTCGAATAGCGGGAGGCTGAGATTC
cdr3_aa: CASSYSSNSGRLRF

j_call: TRBJ2-1
clone_size: few
v_call: TRBV19
d_call: .
cdr3_nt: TGTGCCAGTAGGAGCGGGTGGAGCTCCTACAATGAGCAGTTCTTC
cdr3_aa: CASRSGWSSYNEQFF

j_call: TRBJ2-3
clone_size: .
v_call: TRBV4-2
d_call: TRBD2
cdr3_nt: TGTGCCAGCAGCCAGCGGATGAGCGGGATCACAGATACGCAGTATTTT
cdr3_aa: CASSQRMSGITDTQYF

j_call: TRBJ2-5
clone_size: few
v_call: TRBV5-1
d_call: .
cdr3_nt: TGCGCCAGCAGCTTGGATGGTCGGCAGTACCAAGAGACCCAGTACTTC
cdr3_aa: CASSLDGRQYQETQYF

j_call: TRBJ1-1
clone_size: .
v_call: TRBV5-1
d_call: .
cdr3_nt: TGTGCCAGCAGCTTCGAGGGATGGACTGAAGCTTTCTTT
cdr3_aa: CASSFEGWTEAFF

j_call: TRBJ1-1
clone_size: .
v_call: TRBV9
d_call: TRBD1
cdr3_nt: TGTGCCAGCAGCTCAAGTCAGGGACAGGGGAATATGAACACTGAAGCTTTCTTT
cdr3_aa: CASSSSQGQGNMNTEAFF

j_call: TRBJ2-2
clone_size: .
v_call: TRBV6-5
d_call: TRBD1
cdr3_nt: TGTGCCAGCAGTGACAGGGCCTACACCGGGGAGCTGTTTTTT
cdr3_aa: CASSDRAYTGELFF

j_call: TRBJ2-5
clone_size: .
v_call: TRBV29-1
d_call: TRBD1
cdr3_nt: TGCAGCGTTGAAGAAATAGACAGGGTTAAGGAGACCCAGTACTTC
cdr3_aa: CSVEEIDRVKETQYF

j_call: TRBJ2-7
clone_size: .
v_call: TRBV28
d_call: TRBD2
cdr3_nt: TGTGCCAGCAGAAGCCAGACTAGCGGAGGATACGAGCAGTACTTC
cdr3_aa: CASRSQTSGGYEQYF

j_call: TRBJ1-1
clone_size: .
v_call: TRBV14
d_call: .
cdr3_nt: TGTGCCAGCAGCCAGAGTGGGGGCAAGGACTCCGAAGCTTTCTTT
cdr3_aa: CASSQSGGKDSEAFF

j_call: TRBJ2-3
clone_size: .
v_call: TRBV29-1
d_call: TRBD2
cdr3_nt: TGCAGCGTCATACTAGCGGAAAAAAGCACAGATACGCAGTATTTT
cdr3_aa: CSVILAEKSTDTQYF

j_call: TRBJ2-5
clone_size: .
v_call: TRBV10-3
d_call: .
cdr3_nt: TGTGCCATCACGCAGGGCCCTAATAGAGAGACCCAGTACTTC
cdr3_aa: CAITQGPNRETQYF

j_call: TRBJ1-5
clone_size: .
v_call: TRBV7-6
d_call: .
cdr3_nt: TGTGCCAGCAGCTTATCCCAGGATAGCAATCAGCCCCAGCATTTT
cdr3_aa: CASSLSQDSNQPQHF

j_call: TRBJ2-1
clone_size: .
v_call: TRBV28
d_call: TRBD2
cdr3_nt: TGTGCCAGCACGGGCGCGGGAGTTCGCAATGAGCAGTTCTTC
cdr3_aa: CASTGAGVRNEQFF

j_call: TRBJ2-5
clone_size: .
v_call: TRBV7-9
d_call: .
cdr3_nt: TGTGCCAGCAGCTGGACGACAAAAGAGACCCAGTACTTC
cdr3_aa: CASSWTTKETQYF